A single sample is the source of the 2 T cell receptor beta chains below, sequenced in a study of T cells in Graves' hyperthyroidism and ophthalmopathy. RNA transcripts served as the template for amplifying TCR beta CDR3 regions. HTBI primers were used for first-round RT-PCR of the TCR CDR3. From the multiplex PCR reads, TCRdb called clonotypes with MiXCR, one entry per CDR3 protein. The sample holds approximately 300,000 distinct CDR3 sequences, around 16% seen once. Sequencing was done on a sample of blood. These receptors came from a man in his thirties or forties with Graves' hyperthyroidism.

CDR3 DNA sequence: TGTGCCAGCAGCCTCTTGGGGACACGTCGGGGGAATGAGCAGTTCTTC. It is translated as CASSLLGTRRGNEQFF. The chain is built from TRBV14 and TRBJ2-1; D is possibly TRBD1 or TRBD2 (6 bases each). CDR1 is SGHDN, CDR2 FVKESK, per germline. The CDR3 has 16 amino acids. V shed 4 bases and J shed 7 bases, with 20 bases lying between them.

The CDR3 spells CSVLTQDRPYNEQFF. The CDR3 DNA reads as TGCAGCGTTCTGACCCAAGACAGGCCTTACAATGAGCAGTTCTTC. This chain uses TRBV29-1 with TRBJ2-1; D perhaps matches TRBD1 (6 bases). V was shortened by 5 bases and J by 4 bases, with 18 bases between the two germline ends. The CDR3 is 15 amino acids. Germline lookup yields CDR1 SQVTM and CDR2 ANQGSEA.